A single sample is the source of the 10 T cell receptor beta chains below, sequenced in a study of T cell responses to AZD1222 COVID-19 vaccine. Sequencing was performed with immunoSEQ multiplex PCR; in TCRdb, only in-frame clones are kept and a portion is missing. This table holds 20,000 to 25,000 clones, 70% to 85% found once. Sequencing used peripheral blood, obtained on day 0 of AZD1222 vaccination. These receptors all stem from an adult in good health.

J is TRBJ2-7 and V is TRBV11-1; D remains unclear. This CDR3 comprises 13 residues. The V end lost 5 bases, the J end lost 3 bases, and 11 bases lay between the germline ends. Germline loops: CDR1 SGHAT, CDR2 FQDESV (reference sequence). The CDR3 nucleotides read TGTGCCAGCAGCGCGAAACCAAACTACGAGCAGTACTTC. Its protein is CASSAKPNYEQYF.

The table lists this clone with a few counts. The germline gene is not matched at one end of the junction; a read error may be the cause. The chain uses TRBV29-1 and TRBJ2-7; 8 positions agree with TRBD2. In germline, CDR1 is SQVTM, CDR2 ANQGSEA. CDR3 length: 10 amino acids. The CDR3 DNA reads TGCAGCGTTTCGGGGGGGCGTGAGGTGTTC. Translating gives CSVSGGREVF.

This rearrangement joins TRBV5-8 to TRBJ2-3; TRBD1 matches 9 bases. Per the germline V gene, CDR1 is SGHTS and CDR2 is YDEGEE. There are 13 residues in the CDR3. Trimming at V came to 7 bases and at J to 3 bases, leaving 3 bases not matched to a gene. For the CDR3, the DNA is TGTGCCAGCGGACAGGGGTGGACAGATACGCAGTATTTT. This sequence encodes CASGQGWTDTQYF. The complete variable domain, with remaining parts taken from reference TRBV5-8 and TRBJ2-3, reads EAGVTQSPTHLIKTRGQQATLRCSPISGHTSVYWYQQALGLGLQFLLWYDEGEERNRGNFPPRFSGRQFPNYSSELNVNALELEDSALYLCASGQGWTDTQYFGPGTRLTVL.

In this sample, this clone turned up a few times. The chain couples TRBV28 to TRBJ1-5; no clear D gene. This CDR3 comprises 15 residues. Trimming cost V 5 bases and J 3 bases, with 14 bases left between them. The V gene's germline CDR1 is MDHEN and CDR2 SYDVKM. The CDR3 coding sequence is TGTGCCAGCAGTCCCCCGAGACACCACAATCAGCCCCAGCATTTT. This gives the protein CASSPPRHHNQPQHF.

The J gene is TRBJ1-2, the V gene TRBV7-6, with 7 positions matching TRBD1. The CDR3 sequence is 14 residues long. Losses at the gene ends were 4 bases for V and 8 bases for J; bases not matched to a gene: 10. Germline CDR1 SGHVS, CDR2 FNYEAQ. This CDR3 reads CASSSTGAQRGYTF. The CDR3 DNA reads as TGTGCCAGCAGCTCAACAGGGGCCCAACGGGGCTACACCTTC.

The chain has TRBV3-1 (or the pseudogene TRBV3-2) and TRBJ1-1; D is unclear. CDR1 and CDR2 (germline): LGHDT, YNNKEL (reference sequence). The CDR3 covers 12 residues. Trimming pared 2 bases from V and 2 bases from J, leaving 3 bases between. The CDR3 coding sequence is TGTGCCAGCAGCCAACTCAACACTGAAGCTTTCTTT. Translation gives CASSQLNTEAFF.

The sample holds one count of this clone. The chain combines TRBV14 with TRBJ2-7; 7 bases are a match to TRBD1. V shed 5 bases, J shed 3 bases, and the junction held 10 bases outside the gene matches. This CDR3 contains 15 residues. The germline V gene has CDR1 SGHDN and CDR2 FVKESK. CDR3 sequence: CASSYDRDRDYEQYF. DNA of the CDR3: TGTGCCAGCAGCTACGACCGGGACAGAGACTACGAGCAGTACTTC.

The CDR3 sequence is CASSPARGAEQYF. As DNA, the CDR3 is TGTGCCAGTAGTCCGGCCAGGGGGGCCGAGCAGTACTTC. V gene TRBV19 combines with J gene TRBJ2-7; TRBD1 might be the D (7 bases). V lost 5 bases and J lost 6, with 14 bases in between. The CDR3 is 13 amino acids. Per the germline V gene, CDR1 is LNHDA and CDR2 is SQIVND (reference sequence).

This clone has more than one count but fewer than ten. The chain recombines TRBV7-9 with TRBJ2-1; perhaps TRBD2 as D (6 bases). This CDR3 has 12 residues. V dropped 11 bases and J dropped 6 bases, with 14 bases sitting between them. Germline V CDR1 and CDR2: SEHNR, FQNEAQ (reference sequence). CDR3 amino acids: CAFGGAGNEQFF. The CDR3 DNA follows: TGTGCCTTTGGCGGGGCGGGCAATGAGCAGTTCTTC.

The V call is TRBV5-1, the J call TRBJ1-1; D is undetermined. The CDR3 is 15 residues long. Trimming removed 4 bases from V and 1 base from J, with 14 bases in between. Looked up from germline, CDR1 is SGHRS and CDR2 is YFSETQ. As DNA, the CDR3 is TGCGCCAGCAGCACGAAACAGACTAAGAACACTGAAGCTTTCTTT. Its translation: CASSTKQTKNTEAFF.